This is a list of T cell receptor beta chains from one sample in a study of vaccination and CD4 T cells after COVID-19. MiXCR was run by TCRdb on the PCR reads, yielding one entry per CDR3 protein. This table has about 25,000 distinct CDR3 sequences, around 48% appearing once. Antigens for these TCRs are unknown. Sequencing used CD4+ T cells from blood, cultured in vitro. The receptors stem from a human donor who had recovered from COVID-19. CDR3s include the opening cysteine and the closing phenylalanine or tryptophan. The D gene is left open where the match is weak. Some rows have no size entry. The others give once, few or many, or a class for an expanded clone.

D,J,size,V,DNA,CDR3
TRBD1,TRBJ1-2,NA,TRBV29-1,TGCAGCGCAATAGGACAGGGGGCCGCACTTAACTATGGCTACACCTTC,CSAIGQGAALNYGYTF
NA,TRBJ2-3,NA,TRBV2,TGTGCCAGCATTCCTTGGAGCACAGATACGCAGTATTTT,CASIPWSTDTQYF
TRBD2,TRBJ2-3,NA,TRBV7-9,TGTGCCAGCAGTCCCAGCGGGAGTGGGACAGATACGCAGTATTTT,CASSPSGSGTDTQYF
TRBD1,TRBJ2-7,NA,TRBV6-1,TGTGCCAGCAGAACGGGACAGACCTACGAGCAGTACTTC,CASRTGQTYEQYF
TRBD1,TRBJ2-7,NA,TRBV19,TGTGCCAGTAGTACCCGGACAGGGGCCTACGAGCAGTACTTC,CASSTRTGAYEQYF
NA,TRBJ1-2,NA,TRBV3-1,TGTGCCAGCAGCCAAGGACTAAATGGCTACACCTTC,CASSQGLNGYTF
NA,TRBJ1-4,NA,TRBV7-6,TGTGCCAGCAGCCTAGATGGGCAGGGGAAAATGGGATATGAAAAACTGTTTTTT,CASSLDGQGKMGYEKLFF
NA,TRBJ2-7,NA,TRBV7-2,TGTGCCAGCAGTCCTTCCACGTACGAGCAGTACTTC,CASSPSTYEQYF
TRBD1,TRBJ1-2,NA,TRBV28,TGTGCCAGCAGTTCCGGGGACAGGGGGCTTCATGGCTACACCTTC,CASSSGDRGLHGYTF
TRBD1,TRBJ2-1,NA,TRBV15,TGTGCCACCAGCAGGACAGGGCAAGATGAGCAGTTCTTC,CATSRTGQDEQFF
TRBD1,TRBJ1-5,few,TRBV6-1,TGTGCCACCCTGGTGGGGACAGGGGGTGTAAGCAATCAGCCCCAGCATTTT,CATLVGTGGVSNQPQHF
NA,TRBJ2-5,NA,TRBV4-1,TGCGCCAGCAGTCGAGGGGAGACCCAGTACTTC,CASSRGETQYF
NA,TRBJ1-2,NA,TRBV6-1,TGTGCCAGCAGAGCGACAGGACAGCCGACAACCTTCTATGGCTACACCTTC,CASRATGQPTTFYGYTF
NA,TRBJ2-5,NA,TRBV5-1,TGCGCCAGCAGCTTGGTACACTTGGGCGAGACCCAGTACTTC,CASSLVHLGETQYF
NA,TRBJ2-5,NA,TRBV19,TGTGCCAGTAGTCGACGACTAGACCAAGAGACCCAGTACTTC,CASSRRLDQETQYF
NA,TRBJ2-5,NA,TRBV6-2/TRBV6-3,TGTGCCAGCAGTTACTCTGGAGGGTTCCGGGAGACCCAGTACTTC,CASSYSGGFRETQYF
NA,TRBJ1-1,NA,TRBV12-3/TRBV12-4,TGTGCCAGCTCAATCGGGGTTTATACTGAAGCTTTCTTT,CASSIGVYTEAFF
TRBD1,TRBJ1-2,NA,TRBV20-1,TGCAGTGCATCCAACAGGGGAAGCGGCTACACCTTC,CSASNRGSGYTF
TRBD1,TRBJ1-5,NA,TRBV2,TGTGCCAGCGACAGGGGCAATCAGCCCCAGCATTTT,CASDRGNQPQHF
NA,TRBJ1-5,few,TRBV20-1,TGCAGTGCTAGAGATTTTACCGGGGGGCAGAGCAATCAGCCCCAGCATTTT,CSARDFTGGQSNQPQHF
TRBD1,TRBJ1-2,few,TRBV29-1,TGCAGCGTGCACACCGGGACAGGGGGCGGCGGCTACACCTTC,CSVHTGTGGGGYTF
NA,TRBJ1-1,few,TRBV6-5,TGTGCCAGCAGTTACTCGAGGCGGCAAGTGGGCACTGAAGCTTTCTTT,CASSYSRRQVGTEAFF
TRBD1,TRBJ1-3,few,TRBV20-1,TGCAGTGCTATACGGGGAGGGGGCGCATCAGGAAACACCATATATTTT,CSAIRGGGASGNTIYF
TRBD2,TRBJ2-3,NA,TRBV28,TGTGCCAGCAGCCGTATCGGACTAGCGGGAGGGCCATCGGATACGCAGTATTTT,CASSRIGLAGGPSDTQYF
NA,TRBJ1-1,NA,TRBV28,TGTGCCAGCAGTTCCCCTGGGGTAACTGAAGCTTTCTTT,CASSSPGVTEAFF
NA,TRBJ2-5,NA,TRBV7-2,TGTGCCAGCAGCTTAGCCCCAGGACAAGAGACCCAGTACTTC,CASSLAPGQETQYF
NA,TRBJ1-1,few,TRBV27,TGTGCCAGCAGACAGTTTTCAACTGAAGCTTTCTTT,CASRQFSTEAFF
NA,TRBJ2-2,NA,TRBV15,TGTGCCACCAGCAGAGATTCTGTTATCGGGGAGCTGTTTTTT,CATSRDSVIGELFF
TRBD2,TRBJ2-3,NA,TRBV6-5,TGTGCCAGCAGTTACCCCCTCGGAGCGGGGGGGCGGCCCACAGATACGCAGTATTTT,CASSYPLGAGGRPTDTQYF
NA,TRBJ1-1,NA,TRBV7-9,TGTGCCAGCAGCTTAGAGGGCCACCTGAACACTGAAGCTTTCTTT,CASSLEGHLNTEAFF
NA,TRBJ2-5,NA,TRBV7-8,TGTGCCAGCAGCTTAGGGAGGGACAGCCAAGAGACCCAGTACTTC,CASSLGRDSQETQYF
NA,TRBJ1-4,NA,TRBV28,TGTGCCAGCAGTTTTCAGACAGGCGGCTTGTCAACTAATGAAAAACTGTTTTTT,CASSFQTGGLSTNEKLFF
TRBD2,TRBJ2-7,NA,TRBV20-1,TGCAGTGCTAGCCAATTCGGAGCGGGAGTTGGCTACGAGCAGTACTTC,CSASQFGAGVGYEQYF
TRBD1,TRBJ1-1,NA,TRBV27,TGTGCCAGCAGTTTGCGGCAGGGGGGGATGAACACTGAAGCTTTCTTT,CASSLRQGGMNTEAFF
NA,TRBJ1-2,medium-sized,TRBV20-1,TGCAGTGCGCACTCGGGAGCCCAGTGGGACTATGGCTACACCTTC,CSAHSGAQWDYGYTF
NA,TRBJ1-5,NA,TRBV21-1,TGTGCCAGCAGCAAACGACAGGGGTGGCAGCCCCAGCATTTT,CASSKRQGWQPQHF
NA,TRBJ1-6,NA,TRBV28,TGTGCCAGCAGCGAGGGGATTTCAGTGAATTCACCCCTCCACTTT,CASSEGISVNSPLHF
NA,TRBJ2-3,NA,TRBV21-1,TGTGCATATCGTGTCGTGGGGGGGCGCACAGATACGCAGTATTTT,CAYRVVGGRTDTQYF
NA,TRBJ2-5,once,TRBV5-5,TGTGCCAGCAGCTTCATGAGCTTACCGACACCATGGTACTTC,CASSFMSLPTPWYF
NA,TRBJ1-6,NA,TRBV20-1,TGCAGCGTCCTAGGGAGCTCCTATAATTCACCCCTCCACTTT,CSVLGSSYNSPLHF
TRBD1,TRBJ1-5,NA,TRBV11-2,TGTGCCAGCAGCTCGACGACAGGGGGTCAGCCCCAGCATTTT,CASSSTTGGQPQHF
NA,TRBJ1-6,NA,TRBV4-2,TGTGCCAGCAGCCAAGATTCGGAGTATAATTCACCCCTCCACTTT,CASSQDSEYNSPLHF
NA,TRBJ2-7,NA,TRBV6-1,TGTGCCAGTATGGACCAGACCACGACGACCTACGAGCAGTACTTC,CASMDQTTTTYEQYF
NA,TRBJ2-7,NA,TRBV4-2,TGTGCCAGCAGCCAAGGCCCCTACGAGCAGTACTTC,CASSQGPYEQYF
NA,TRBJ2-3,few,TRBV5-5,TGTGCCAGCAGCTTGGTCGCAGGGTCTAGCACAGATACGCAGTATTTT,CASSLVAGSSTDTQYF
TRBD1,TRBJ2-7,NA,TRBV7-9,TGTGCCAGCAGCTTAGCGGGGGACAGGGCCATCCGTGGGGCCTACGAGCAGTACTTC,CASSLAGDRAIRGAYEQYF
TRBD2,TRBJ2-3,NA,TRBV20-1,TGCAGTGCTAGATCTGGACTAGCGGGAGTTGGTACGCAGTATTTT,CSARSGLAGVGTQYF
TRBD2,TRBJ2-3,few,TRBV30,TGTGCCTGGAGTAGACCCGGACTAGCGGGAAACACAGATACGCAGTATTTT,CAWSRPGLAGNTDTQYF
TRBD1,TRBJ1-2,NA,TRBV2,TGTGCCAGCTCAGGGGACAGGGGTTTTGGCTACACCTTC,CASSGDRGFGYTF
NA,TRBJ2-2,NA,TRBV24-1,TGTGCCACCAGTGATTTGAAAGGGGAAAACGGGGAGCTGTTTTTT,CATSDLKGENGELFF
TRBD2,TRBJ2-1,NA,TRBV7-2,TGTGCCAGCAGCTTAGTTCACCGGAGAAGCGGGAGAATCCATGAGCAGTTCTTC,CASSLVHRRSGRIHEQFF